Presented here are 2 T cell receptor beta chains from one specimen sequenced in a study of blood T cell repertoires in COVID-19. Method: immunoSEQ multiplex PCR; TCRdb's copy keeps in-frame clones and lacks some. The sample has about 130,000 clones; about 81% are singletons. The sample was peripheral blood. These receptors all come from a man younger than 40 with COVID-19, enrolled during active disease.

The count of this clone is one. CDR3 residues: CASSPLGAGATGELFF. The CDR3 nucleotides read TGTGCCAGCAGCCCCCTGGGGGCGGGGGCCACCGGGGAGCTGTTTTTT. J is TRBJ2-2 and V is TRBV9, with TRBD2 as a possible D gene (7 bases). Trimming took 4 bases from V and 4 from J, leaving 17 bases between them. Germline CDR1 is SGDLS and CDR2 is YYNGEE. This CDR3 comprises 16 residues. Combining the CDR3 with reference TRBV9 and TRBJ2-2 gives the whole variable domain DSGVTQTPKHLITATGQRVTLRCSPRSGDLSVYWYQQSLDQGLQFLIQYYNGEERAKGNILERFSAQQFPDLHSELNLSSLELGDSALYFCASSPLGAGATGELFFGEGSRLTVL.

The V and J genes are TRBV10-3 and TRBJ2-3, with 8 positions matching TRBD2. There are 15 residues in the CDR3. V dropped 4 bases and J dropped 5; count of bases not matched to a gene: 8. CDR1 is ENHRY, CDR2 SYGVKD, per germline. CDR3 bases: TGTGCCATCAGTGGGGCGGCGGGAGGAAAAGATACGCAGTATTTT. Translated, it gives CAISGAAGGKDTQYF.